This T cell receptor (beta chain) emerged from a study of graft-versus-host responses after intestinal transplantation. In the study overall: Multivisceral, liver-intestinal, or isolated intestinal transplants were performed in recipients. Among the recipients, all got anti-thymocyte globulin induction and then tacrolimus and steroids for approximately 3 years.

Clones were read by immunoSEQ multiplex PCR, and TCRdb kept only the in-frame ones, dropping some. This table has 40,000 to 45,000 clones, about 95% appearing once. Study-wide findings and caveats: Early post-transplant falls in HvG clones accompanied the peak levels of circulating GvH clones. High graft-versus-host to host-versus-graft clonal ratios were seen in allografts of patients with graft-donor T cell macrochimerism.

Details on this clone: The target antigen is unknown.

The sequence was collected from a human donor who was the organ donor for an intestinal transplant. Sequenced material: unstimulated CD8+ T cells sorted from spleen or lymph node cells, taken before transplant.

Here the CDR3 reads CASSSTAGGDTEAFF. CDR3 in DNA: TGTGCCAGCAGCTCGACCGCTGGGGGGGACACTGAAGCTTTCTTT. This chain links TRBV9 with TRBJ1-1; D might be TRBD1 (5 bases). CDR1 and CDR2 (germline): SGDLS, YYNGEE. The CDR3 consists of 15 residues. Trimming took 4 bases from V and 3 from J, leaving 16 bases between them.